Listed below are T cell receptor beta chains from one sample, sequenced in a study of blood T cell repertoires in COVID-19. Sequencing was performed with immunoSEQ multiplex PCR; in TCRdb, only in-frame clones are kept and a portion is missing. The sample consists of approximately 350,000 clones, around 88% of them appearing once. Sequencing was carried out using peripheral blood. The origin of the receptors is a woman aged 55 to 70 with COVID-19, enrolled during active disease. Both conserved end residues are part of each CDR3. Each record gives: clone size, D gene, J gene, V gene, CDR3 DNA, CDR3 protein. D genes are given only for firm matches. For some rows the clone size is stated as once, few or many, or as a class when expanded; others skip it.

>NA|NA|TRBJ1-3|TRBV11-2
TGTGCCAGCAGCAACATCCTGGCTGGAAACACCATATATTTT
CASSNILAGNTIYF
>NA|NA|TRBJ1-1|TRBV9
TGTGCCAGCAGCGTCAGGGGGAACACTGAAGCTTTCTTT
CASSVRGNTEAFF
>NA|NA|TRBJ2-3|TRBV30
TGTGCCTGGATACCCCGGGGGAGCACAGATACGCAGTATTTT
CAWIPRGSTDTQYF
>NA|TRBD1|TRBJ2-3|TRBV2
TGTGCCAGCAACGTGGACAGGGGGGATACGCAGTATTTT
CASNVDRGDTQYF
>NA|NA|TRBJ2-2|TRBV27
TGTGCCAGCAGTCCGCAGGTGCACACCGGGGAGCTGTTTTTT
CASSPQVHTGELFF
>NA|TRBD1|TRBJ1-1|TRBV5-1
TGCGCCAGCAGCGCTACAGGGGGCAGGGCTGAAGCTTTCTTT
CASSATGGRAEAFF
>once|NA|TRBJ2-2|TRBV27
TGTGCCAGCAGCCGTTCAGGCCCCTCGGGGACCGGGGAGCTGTTTTTT
CASSRSGPSGTGELFF
>NA|NA|TRBJ1-4|TRBV4-2
TGTGCCAGCAGCCAAGATAGGTCGGGGGGCGGTGAAAAACTGTTTTTT
CASSQDRSGGGEKLFF
>NA|TRBD1|TRBJ1-2|TRBV5-1
TGCGCCAGCAGCTCGCTCCTCGGACAGGCGGACTATGGCTACACCTTC
CASSSLLGQADYGYTF
>few|NA|TRBJ2-1|TRBV11-1
TGTGCCAGCAGCTTAGTTGCGGGGCCATTTCGTAATGAGCAGTTCTTC
CASSLVAGPFRNEQFF
>once|TRBD2|TRBJ2-2|TRBV2
TGTGCCAGCAGTAGGGACCGCTTTGCGGGGGACCCCGGGGAGCTGTTTTTT
CASSRDRFAGDPGELFF
>once|NA|TRBJ1-2|TRBV10-3
TGTGCCATCAGTGAGTCTGTACAGGGCGGTGGCTACACCTTC
CAISESVQGGGYTF
>NA|TRBD1|TRBJ1-2|TRBV14
TGTGCCAGCAGCTTCCGGGACAGGGCGTCCGGCTATGGCTACACCTTC
CASSFRDRASGYGYTF
>NA|NA|TRBJ1-3|TRBV6-5
TGTGCCACGCGTCTTAAACAGGCAGAAGGAAACACCATATATTTT
CATRLKQAEGNTIYF
>NA|TRBD1|TRBJ1-2|TRBV6-6
TGTGCCAGCAGTTCTAGGACAGGGAGCAATGGCTACACCTTC
CASSSRTGSNGYTF
>NA|NA|TRBJ2-3|TRBV20-1
TGCAGTGCTAGTGCGCGGGGAACAGATACGCAGTATTTT
CSASARGTDTQYF
>NA|TRBD1|TRBJ1-3|TRBV19
TGTGCCAGTAAGGGACAGACCTCTGGAAACACCATATATTTT
CASKGQTSGNTIYF
>NA|NA|TRBJ1-1|TRBV28
TGTGCCAGCAGTTTCCCGGGGCAGGGGCTCAACACTGAAGCTTTCTTT
CASSFPGQGLNTEAFF
>NA|TRBD1|TRBJ2-7|TRBV6-2/TRBV6-3
TGTGCCAGCAGCTGGGGACAGTTCTACGAGCAGTACTTC
CASSWGQFYEQYF
>NA|TRBD1|TRBJ1-1|TRBV14
TGTGCCAGCAGCCCCCCGACAGGGTTTAACACTGAAGCTTTCTTT
CASSPPTGFNTEAFF
>NA|NA|TRBJ2-5|TRBV18
TGTGCCAGCTCACCACCGGACACAAAAGAGACCCAGTACTTC
CASSPPDTKETQYF
>NA|TRBD1|TRBJ1-1|TRBV4-2
TGTGCCAGCAGACTGACAGGGGGGACCACTGAAGCTTTCTTT
CASRLTGGTTEAFF
>NA|NA|TRBJ1-2|TRBV7-2
TGTGCCAGCAGCTTAGCCAGGGACTATGGCTACACCTTC
CASSLARDYGYTF
>NA|NA|TRBJ1-5|TRBV11-2
TGTGCCAGCAGCCAATGGGGGGGCAGGAATCAGCCCCAGCATTTT
CASSQWGGRNQPQHF
>NA|NA|TRBJ1-5|TRBV2
TGTGCCAGCGCCGGACAGTACAATCAGCCCCAGCATTTT
CASAGQYNQPQHF
>NA|NA|TRBJ1-1|TRBV10-3
TGTGCCATCAGTGACGAGGTGAGGAACACTGAAGCTTTCTTT
CAISDEVRNTEAFF
>NA|NA|TRBJ2-2|TRBV3-1/TRBV3-2
TGTGCCAGCAGCCAAGTTCCCAGGGGCTCCACCGGGGAGCTGTTTTTT
CASSQVPRGSTGELFF
>NA|TRBD1|TRBJ1-2|TRBV7-9
TGTGCCAGCAGCTTAACAGGGGGAAACTATGGCTACACCTTC
CASSLTGGNYGYTF
>NA|TRBD2|TRBJ2-3|TRBV3-1/TRBV3-2
TGTGCCAGCAACTTAGCGGGCTACACAGATACGCAGTATTTT
CASNLAGYTDTQYF
>NA|NA|TRBJ2-1|TRBV5-1
TGCGCCAGCAGCTTAACAGGGCCCTCCTACAATGAGCAGTTCTTC
CASSLTGPSYNEQFF
>NA|NA|TRBJ2-2|TRBV7-9
TGTGCCAGCAGCTTAGGGGCAGTTCGGAACACCGGGGAGCTGTTTTTT
CASSLGAVRNTGELFF
>NA|NA|TRBJ1-6|TRBV6-5
TGTGCCAGCAGACCCCCTAGCTCCTATAATTCACCCCTCCACTTT
CASRPPSSYNSPLHF
>NA|NA|TRBJ2-3|TRBV5-1
TGCGCCAGCAACCAGCGGTCTAGCACAGATACGCAGTATTTT
CASNQRSSTDTQYF
>NA|NA|TRBJ2-7|TRBV5-1
TGCGCCAGCAGCCCCTTAGGGCGGGACGAGCAGTACTTC
CASSPLGRDEQYF
>NA|TRBD1|TRBJ2-2|TRBV9
TGTGCCAGCAGCGTAGCTATCGGGACAGGGGCCGGGGAGCTGTTTTTT
CASSVAIGTGAGELFF
>NA|TRBD1|TRBJ2-2|TRBV6-5
TGTGCCAGCAGTTACTCGAGCAGGGGGCTCACCGGGGAGCTGTTTTTT
CASSYSSRGLTGELFF
>NA|TRBD2|TRBJ2-5|TRBV4-1
TGCGCCAGCAGCCAAGAAGCTAGCGGGGCTTACCAAGAGACCCAGTACTTC
CASSQEASGAYQETQYF
>NA|TRBD1|TRBJ2-3|TRBV6-4
TGTGCCAGCAGCGGGGAGCGGACAGGGGTCACAGATACGCAGTATTTT
CASSGERTGVTDTQYF
>NA|TRBD2|TRBJ2-5|TRBV9
TGTGCCAGCAGCGTCCTCGGGGGGGAAGAGACCCAGTACTTC
CASSVLGGEETQYF
>few|TRBD1|TRBJ1-2|TRBV4-3
TGCGCCAGCAGCCAAGACGTACAGGGGCCCTATGGCTACACCTTC
CASSQDVQGPYGYTF
>NA|TRBD1|TRBJ1-5|TRBV6-5
TGTGCCAGCAGTTATTCAGGGGGGAGCAATCAGCCCCAGCATTTT
CASSYSGGSNQPQHF
>NA|NA|TRBJ1-5|TRBV5-6
TGTGCCAGCAGCTTGGGGCAGAAAAGCAATCAGCCCCAGCATTTT
CASSLGQKSNQPQHF
>NA|NA|TRBJ1-1|TRBV11-3
TGTGCCAGCAGCTTGGGACTGATGAACACTGAAGCTTTCTTT
CASSLGLMNTEAFF
>few|NA|TRBJ1-2|TRBV9
TGTGCCAGCAGCGTAGCTTTAGCCGACTATGGCTACACCTTC
CASSVALADYGYTF
>NA|NA|TRBJ1-4|TRBV6-5
TGTGCCAGCGGCAGGGATGGAAAGGAAAAACTGTTTTTT
CASGRDGKEKLFF
>NA|NA|TRBJ2-7|TRBV7-6
TGTGCCAGCAGCTTAGCGGTGGGACGGGGGTCCACCTACGAGCAGTACTTC
CASSLAVGRGSTYEQYF